These 10 T cell receptor beta chains came from one sample sequenced in a study of tumor-infiltrating lymphocytes in oesophageal squamous cell carcinoma. TCRdb processed the PCR reads anew with MiXCR; each CDR3 protein has one entry. This sample has about 17,000 distinct CDR3 sequences; 47% occur once, and the top ten carry about 43%. Sequencing used normal esophageal tissue next to the tumor. These receptors originate from a female donor with esophageal squamous cell carcinoma.

By frequency in the sample, this clonotype is large. The J gene is TRBJ2-7, the V gene TRBV6-1; D is undetermined. The germline V gene encodes CDR1 MNHNS and CDR2 SASEGT. The CDR3 totals 15 residues. V was trimmed by 7 bases and J by 0 bases, leaving 16 bases between them. The CDR3 reads CASTPTASSSYEQYF. CDR3 nucleotide sequence: TGTGCCAGCACCCCAACCGCCTCGAGCTCCTACGAGCAGTACTTC.

CDR3 DNA sequence: TGTGCCAGCAGCCCCTTCCCGACTAGCGGGAGAGGCACAGATACGCAGTATTTT. Protein sequence: CASSPFPTSGRGTDTQYF. This chain joins TRBV11-2 and TRBJ2-3; 12 bases fit TRBD2. The germline gives CDR1 SGHAT, CDR2 FQNNGV. Trimming cost V 5 bases and J 1 base; bases outside gene matches: 10. There are 18 residues in the CDR3.

As regards this clonotype: A read error is likely, as this CDR3 ends without the conserved phenylalanine or tryptophan. The DNA is left out, because the CDR3 cannot be placed on it with certainty; the CDR3 is given as TCRdb lists it. The chain links TRBV7-4 to TRBJ1-6; the table's D gene call, TRBD1, was not cross checked with the DNA. The CDR3 is made up of 16 amino acids, end residues included. CDR1 SGHVT and CDR2 SQSDAQ come from the germline V gene. The CDR3 loop reads CASSLYNGPGEQFFGP.

The V call is TRBV12-3 or TRBV12-4, the J call TRBJ1-1, with D possibly being TRBD1 (5 bases). This CDR3 is built from 13 residues. Trimming stripped 5 bases from V and 6 bases from J, with 13 bases between. CDR3 coding DNA: TGTGCCAGCAGTCACGGAGCGGGGGCTGAAGCTTTCTTT. Its translation: CASSHGAGAEAFF.

The count of this clonotype is one. The rearrangement joins TRBV28 to TRBJ2-1; the D gene is possibly TRBD2 (6 bases). The J call is uncertain, as TRBJ2-5 better fits the DNA end. Germline V gene sequence: CDR1 MDHEN, CDR2 SYDVKM. The CDR3 has 16 residues. CDR3 residues: CASSFGGIWYQETQYF. The CDR3 nucleotides read TGTGCCAGCAGTTTTGGGGGGATATGGTACCAAGAGACCCAGTACTTC.

The rearrangement joins TRBV10-3 to TRBJ2-4; 11 positions match TRBD2. The J call may be mistaken, given a closer DNA end match to TRBJ2-1. The CDR3 extends over 17 amino acids. CDR1 is ENHRY and CDR2 is SYGVKD in the germline V gene. The CDR3, as DNA: TGTGCCATCAGTGTCGGTATGACTAGCGGGGTCTACAATGAGCAGTTCTTC. It encodes CAISVGMTSGVYNEQFF.

The V and J genes are TRBV28 and TRBJ2-1; 7 nucleotides line up with TRBD1. The DNA end is a closer match to TRBJ1-1, so the J assignment may be wrong. This CDR3 has 17 residues. Germline CDR1 and CDR2: MDHEN and SYDVKM. CDR3 nucleotide sequence: TGTGCCAGCAGTTTATCTGTGGACAGGATTCTGAACACTGAAGCTTTCTTT. It codes for CASSLSVDRILNTEAFF.

This clonotype has at least ten counts. V usage is TRBV5-1 and J usage is TRBJ2-3; 7 bases map to TRBD2. The CDR3 runs to 17 residues. CDR1 is SGHRS and CDR2 is YFSETQ in the germline V gene. With 0 bases clipped from V and 2 bases from J, the junction kept 9 bases outside the gene matches. CDR3 sequence (DNA): TGCGCCAGCAGCTTGGTACCCGCGGGGGTAATCACAGATACGCAGTATTTT. As protein: CASSLVPAGVITDTQYF.

This chain uses TRBV27 with TRBJ2-2; D gene ambiguous. The CDR3 extends over 12 amino acids. CDR1 and CDR2 from the germline V gene are MNHEY and SMNVEV (reference sequence). V shed 3 bases and J shed 7 bases, with 6 bases lying between them. The CDR3 loop reads CASSFVNGELFF. In DNA form, the CDR3 reads TGTGCCAGCAGTTTTGTAAACGGGGAGCTGTTTTTT.

This clonotype was counted many times. A clone one base away is much larger, so this may be a read error. The gene calls are TRBV7-2 and TRBJ2-7; 11 bases line up with TRBD2. Germline V lookup: CDR1 SGHTA, CDR2 FQGNSA. The CDR3 is 15 amino acids. J was trimmed by 7 bases and V by 7 bases; bases with no gene match: 12. CDR3 coding DNA: TGTGCCAGCAACCAAGTAGCGGGAGGGGGGGGTGAGCAGTACTTC. Its protein product is CASNQVAGGGGEQYF.